The 3 T cell receptor beta chains given below trace back to one sample, sequenced in a study of T cell changes during pregnancy in multiple sclerosis. The data were produced by immunoSEQ multiplex PCR, yet TCRdb's version contains in-frame clones alone and is incomplete. The sample carries 45,000 to 50,000 clones, 90% to 95% recorded once. The sequences come from CD8+ T cells from peripheral blood mononuclear cells, collected in the first trimester of pregnancy. The receptors stem from a female donor with multiple sclerosis, enrolled in a pregnancy study.

This clone was counted a single time. The chain is built from TRBV15 and TRBJ1-5; D is unresolved. The CDR3 runs 15 residues. V lost 8 bases and J 0 bases, leaving 14 bases between the germline ends. Germline loops: CDR1 LNHNV, CDR2 YYDKDF (reference sequence). The DNA for the CDR3 is TGTGCCACCCAACCGAGGGAGTATAGCAATCAGCCCCAGCATTTT. The encoded protein is CATQPREYSNQPQHF. Supplemented by reference TRBV15 and TRBJ1-5, the full variable domain reads DAMVIQNPRYQVTQFGKPVTLSCSQTLNHNVMYWYQQKSSQAPKLLFHYYDKDFNNEADTPDNFQSRRPNTSFCFLDIRSPGLGDTAMYLCATQPREYSNQPQHFGDGTRLSIL.

CDR3 bases: TGTGCCAGCAGCACCACGACAGGGTGGGGCGAGCAGTACTTC. Translating gives CASSTTTGWGEQYF. The V gene is TRBV7-6, the J gene TRBJ2-7; 7 bases align to TRBD1. From germline, CDR1 is SGHVS and CDR2 FNYEAQ. With 5 bases clipped from V and 6 bases from J, the junction kept 10 bases outside the gene matches. The CDR3 covers 14 residues.

The genes are TRBV6-6 and TRBJ2-7; 7 nucleotides agree with TRBD2. V lost 6 bases, J lost 0 bases, and 5 bases stayed unmatched. The germline CDR1 and CDR2 sequences are MNHNY and SVGAGI (reference sequence). The CDR3 sequence is 14 residues long. The CDR3 protein is CASSLAGSSYEQYF. The CDR3, as DNA: TGTGCCAGCAGCTTAGCGGGCAGCTCCTACGAGCAGTACTTC.